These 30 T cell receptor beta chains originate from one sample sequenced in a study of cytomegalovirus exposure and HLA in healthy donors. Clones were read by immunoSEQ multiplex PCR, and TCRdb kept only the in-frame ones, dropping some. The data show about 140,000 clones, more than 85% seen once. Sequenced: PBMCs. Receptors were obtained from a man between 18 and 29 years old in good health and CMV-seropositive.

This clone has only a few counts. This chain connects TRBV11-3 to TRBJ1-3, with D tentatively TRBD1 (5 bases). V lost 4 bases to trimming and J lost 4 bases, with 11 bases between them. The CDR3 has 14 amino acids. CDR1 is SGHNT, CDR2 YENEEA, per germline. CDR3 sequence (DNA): TGTGCCAGCAGCTCCAGGGAAACCGGAAACACCATATATTTT. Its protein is CASSSRETGNTIYF.

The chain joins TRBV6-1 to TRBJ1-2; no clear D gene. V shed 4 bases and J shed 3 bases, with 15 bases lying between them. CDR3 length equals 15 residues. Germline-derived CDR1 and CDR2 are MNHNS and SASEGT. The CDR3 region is CASSVARNRDYGYTF. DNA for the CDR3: TGTGCCAGCAGTGTCGCCCGAAACCGCGACTATGGCTACACCTTC.

The CDR3, as DNA: TGTGCCAGCAGCTACCGGGACACCCCCTACGAGCAGTACTTC. Translating it yields CASSYRDTPYEQYF. The chain recombines TRBV5-6 with TRBJ2-7; D possibly corresponds to TRBD1 (6 bases). The V end was cut by 3 bases, the J end by 2 bases, with 12 bases between. Germline V gene data show CDR1 as SGHDT and CDR2 as YYEEEE. The length of the CDR3 is 14 residues. Looking up the rest from reference TRBV5-6 and TRBJ2-7 gives the full variable domain: DAGVTQSPTHLIKTRGQQVTLRCSPKSGHDTVSWYQQALGQGPQFIFQYYEEEERQRGNFPDRFSGHQFPNYSSELNVNALLLGDSALYLCASSYRDTPYEQYFGPGTRLTVT.

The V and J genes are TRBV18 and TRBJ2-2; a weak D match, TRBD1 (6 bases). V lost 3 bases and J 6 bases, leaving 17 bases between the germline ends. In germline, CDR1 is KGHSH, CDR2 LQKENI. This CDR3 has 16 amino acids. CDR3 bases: TGTGCCAGCTCACCCCGGGACACCACACCCTCCGGGGAGCTGTTTTTT. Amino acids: CASSPRDTTPSGELFF.

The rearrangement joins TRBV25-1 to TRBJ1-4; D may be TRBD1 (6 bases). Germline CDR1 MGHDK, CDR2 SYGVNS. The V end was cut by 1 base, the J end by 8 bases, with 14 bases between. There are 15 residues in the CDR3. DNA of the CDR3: TGTGCCAGCAGTGAATCCGGGACATCGCGAGAAAAACTGTTTTTT. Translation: CASSESGTSREKLFF. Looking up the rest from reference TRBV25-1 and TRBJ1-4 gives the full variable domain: EADIYQTPRYLVIGTGKKITLECSQTMGHDKMYWYQQDPGMELHLIHYSYGVNSTEKGDLSSESTVSRIRTEHFPLTLESARPSHTSQYLCASSESGTSREKLFFGSGTQLSVL.

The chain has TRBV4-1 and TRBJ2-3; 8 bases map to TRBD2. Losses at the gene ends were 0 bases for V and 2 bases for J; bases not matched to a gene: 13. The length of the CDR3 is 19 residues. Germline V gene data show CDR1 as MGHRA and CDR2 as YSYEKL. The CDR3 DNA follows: TGCGCCAGCAGCCAAGACCCCACCACCGGGGGGGGCCACACAGATACGCAGTATTTT. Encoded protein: CASSQDPTTGGGHTDTQYF.

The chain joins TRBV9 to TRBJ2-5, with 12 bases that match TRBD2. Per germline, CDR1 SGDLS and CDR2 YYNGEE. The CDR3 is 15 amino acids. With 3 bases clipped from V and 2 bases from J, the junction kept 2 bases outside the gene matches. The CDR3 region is CASSGLAGVQETQYF. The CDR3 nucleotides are TGTGCCAGCAGCGGACTAGCGGGAGTGCAAGAGACCCAGTACTTC.

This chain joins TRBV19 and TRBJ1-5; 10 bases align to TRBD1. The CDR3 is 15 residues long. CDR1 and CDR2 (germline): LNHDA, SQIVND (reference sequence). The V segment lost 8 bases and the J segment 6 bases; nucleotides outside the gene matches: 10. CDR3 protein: CASGRDRGTGQPQHF. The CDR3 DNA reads TGTGCCAGTGGCCGGGACAGGGGTACTGGTCAGCCCCAGCATTTT.

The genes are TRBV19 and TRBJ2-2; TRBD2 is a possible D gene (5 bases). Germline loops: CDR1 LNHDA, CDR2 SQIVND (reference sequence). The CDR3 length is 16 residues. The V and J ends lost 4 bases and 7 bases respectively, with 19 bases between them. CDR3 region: CASSRRSLPVGGELFF. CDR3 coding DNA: TGTGCCAGTAGTAGGAGGTCCCTTCCCGTAGGCGGGGAGCTGTTTTTT. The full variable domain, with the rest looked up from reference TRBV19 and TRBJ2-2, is DGGITQSPKYLFRKEGQNVTLSCEQNLNHDAMYWYRQDPGQGLRLIYYSQIVNDFQKGDIAEGYSVSREKKESFPLTVTSAQKNPTAFYLCASSRRSLPVGGELFFGEGSRLTVL.

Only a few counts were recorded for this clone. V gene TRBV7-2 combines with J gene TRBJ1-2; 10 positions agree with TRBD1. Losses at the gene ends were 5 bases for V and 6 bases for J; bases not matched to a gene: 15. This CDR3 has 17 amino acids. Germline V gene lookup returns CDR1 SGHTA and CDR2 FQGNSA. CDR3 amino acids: CASSAEGTGDFWNGYTF. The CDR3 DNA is TGTGCCAGCAGCGCCGAAGGGACAGGGGATTTTTGGAATGGCTACACCTTC.

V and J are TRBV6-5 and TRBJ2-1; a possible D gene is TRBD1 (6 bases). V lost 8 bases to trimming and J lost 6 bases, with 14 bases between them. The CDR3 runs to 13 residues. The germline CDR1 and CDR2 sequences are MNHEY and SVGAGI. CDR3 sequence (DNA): TGTGCCAGCCATACCGGACAGATCAATGAGCAGTTCTTC. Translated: CASHTGQINEQFF.

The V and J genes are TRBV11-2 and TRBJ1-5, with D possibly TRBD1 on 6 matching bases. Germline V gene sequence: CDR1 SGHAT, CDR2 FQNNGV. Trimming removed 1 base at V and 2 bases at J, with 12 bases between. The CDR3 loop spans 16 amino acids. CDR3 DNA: TGTGCCAGCAGCTTAGGGCAGGGGATGGGCAATCAGCCCCAGCATTTT. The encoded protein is CASSLGQGMGNQPQHF.

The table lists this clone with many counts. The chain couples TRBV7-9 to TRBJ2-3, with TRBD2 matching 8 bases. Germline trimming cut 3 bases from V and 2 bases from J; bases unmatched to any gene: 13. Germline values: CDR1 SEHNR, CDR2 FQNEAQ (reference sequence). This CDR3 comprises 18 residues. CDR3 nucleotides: TGTGCCAGCAGCTTCCCTTTAGCGGGATGGGGTGACACAGATACGCAGTATTTT. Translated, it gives CASSFPLAGWGDTDTQYF. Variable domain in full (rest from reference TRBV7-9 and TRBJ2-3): DTGVSQNPRHKITKRGQNVTFRCDPISEHNRLYWYRQTLGQGPEFLTYFQNEAQLEKSRLLSDRFSAERPKGSFSTLEIQRTEQGDSAMYLCASSFPLAGWGDTDTQYFGPGTRLTVL.

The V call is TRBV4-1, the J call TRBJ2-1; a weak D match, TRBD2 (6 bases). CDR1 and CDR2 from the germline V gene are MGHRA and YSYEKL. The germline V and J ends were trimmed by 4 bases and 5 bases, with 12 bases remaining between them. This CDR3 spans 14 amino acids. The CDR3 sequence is CASSLRDSDNEQFF. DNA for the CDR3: TGCGCCAGCAGCCTCCGGGACTCAGACAATGAGCAGTTCTTC.

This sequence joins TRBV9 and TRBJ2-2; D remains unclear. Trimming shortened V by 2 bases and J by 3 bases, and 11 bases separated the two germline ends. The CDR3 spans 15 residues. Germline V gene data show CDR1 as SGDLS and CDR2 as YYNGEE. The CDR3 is CASSVKTGDTGELFF. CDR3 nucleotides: TGTGCCAGCAGCGTTAAGACTGGAGACACCGGGGAGCTGTTTTTT.

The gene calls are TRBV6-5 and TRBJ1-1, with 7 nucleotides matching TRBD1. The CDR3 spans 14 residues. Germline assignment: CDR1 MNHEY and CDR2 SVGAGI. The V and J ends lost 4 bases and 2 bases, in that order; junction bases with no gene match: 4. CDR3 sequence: CASSWDRYNTEAFF. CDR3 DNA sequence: TGTGCCAGCAGTTGGGACAGATACAACACTGAAGCTTTCTTT.

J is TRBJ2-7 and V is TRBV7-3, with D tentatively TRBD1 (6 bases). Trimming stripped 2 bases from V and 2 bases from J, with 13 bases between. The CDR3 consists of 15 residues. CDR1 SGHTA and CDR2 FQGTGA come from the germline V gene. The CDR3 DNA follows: TGTGCCAGCAGCTTAGGGCAGGGGACACCCTACGAGCAGTACTTC. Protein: CASSLGQGTPYEQYF.

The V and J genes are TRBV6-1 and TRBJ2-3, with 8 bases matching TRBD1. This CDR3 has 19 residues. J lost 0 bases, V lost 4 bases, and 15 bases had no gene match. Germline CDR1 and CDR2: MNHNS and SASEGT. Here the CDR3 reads CASSVPPGDRGRSTDTQYF. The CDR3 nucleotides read TGTGCCAGCAGTGTCCCTCCAGGAGACAGGGGTAGAAGCACAGATACGCAGTATTTT.

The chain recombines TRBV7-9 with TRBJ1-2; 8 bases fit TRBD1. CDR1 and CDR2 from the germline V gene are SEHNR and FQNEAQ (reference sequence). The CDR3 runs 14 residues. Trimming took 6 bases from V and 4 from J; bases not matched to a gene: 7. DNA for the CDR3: TGTGCCAGCAGATCGACAGGGGAACCCTATGGCTACACCTTC. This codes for CASRSTGEPYGYTF.

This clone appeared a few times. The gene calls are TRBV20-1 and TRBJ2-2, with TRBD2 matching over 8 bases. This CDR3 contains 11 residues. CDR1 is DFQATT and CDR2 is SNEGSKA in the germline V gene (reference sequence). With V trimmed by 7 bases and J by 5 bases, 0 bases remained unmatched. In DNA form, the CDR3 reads TGCAGTGTAGCGGGAACCGGGGAGCTGTTTTTT. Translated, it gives CSVAGTGELFF.

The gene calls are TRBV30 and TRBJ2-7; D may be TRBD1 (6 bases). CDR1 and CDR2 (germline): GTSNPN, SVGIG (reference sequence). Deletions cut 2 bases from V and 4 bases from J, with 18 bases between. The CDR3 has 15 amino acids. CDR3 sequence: CAWSTPRGREYEQYF. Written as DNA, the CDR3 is TGTGCCTGGAGTACACCCAGGGGCAGGGAATACGAGCAGTACTTC.

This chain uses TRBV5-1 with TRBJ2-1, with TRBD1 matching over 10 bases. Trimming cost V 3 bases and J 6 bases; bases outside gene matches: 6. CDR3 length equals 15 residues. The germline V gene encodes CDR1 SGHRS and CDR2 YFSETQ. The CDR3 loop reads CASSSPGQGSNEQFF. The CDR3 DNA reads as TGCGCCAGCAGCTCACCGGGACAGGGGTCCAATGAGCAGTTCTTC.

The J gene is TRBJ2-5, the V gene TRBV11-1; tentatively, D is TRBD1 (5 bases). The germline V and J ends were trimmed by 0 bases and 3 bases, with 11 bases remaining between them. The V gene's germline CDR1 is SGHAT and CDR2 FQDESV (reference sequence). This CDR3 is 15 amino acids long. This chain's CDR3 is CASSLALVREETQYF. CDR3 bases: TGTGCCAGCAGCTTAGCGCTAGTCAGGGAAGAGACCCAGTACTTC.

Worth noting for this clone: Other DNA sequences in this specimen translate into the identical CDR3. The CDR3 DNA reads as TGCGCCAGCAGCTTAGCGGGGGGCGCGAACACCGGGGAGCTGTTTTTT. Translating gives CASSLAGGANTGELFF. The chain joins TRBV5-1 to TRBJ2-2, with TRBD2 matching 9 bases. The J segment lost 0 bases and the V segment lost 2 bases, leaving 2 bases of the junction unmatched. Germline V CDR1 and CDR2: SGHRS, YFSETQ. The CDR3 spans 16 residues.

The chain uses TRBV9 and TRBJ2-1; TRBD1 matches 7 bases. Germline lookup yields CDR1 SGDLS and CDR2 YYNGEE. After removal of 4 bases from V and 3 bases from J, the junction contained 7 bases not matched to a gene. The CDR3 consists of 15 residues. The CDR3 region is CASSTRDRDYNEQFF. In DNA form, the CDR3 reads TGTGCCAGCAGCACCCGGGACAGAGACTACAATGAGCAGTTCTTC.

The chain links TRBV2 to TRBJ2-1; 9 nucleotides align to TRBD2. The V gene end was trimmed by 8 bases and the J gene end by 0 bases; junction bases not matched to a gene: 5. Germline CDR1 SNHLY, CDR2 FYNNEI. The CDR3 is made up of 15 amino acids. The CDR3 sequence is CASFLSGSSYNEQFF. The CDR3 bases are TGTGCCAGCTTTCTTAGCGGGAGCTCCTACAATGAGCAGTTCTTC.

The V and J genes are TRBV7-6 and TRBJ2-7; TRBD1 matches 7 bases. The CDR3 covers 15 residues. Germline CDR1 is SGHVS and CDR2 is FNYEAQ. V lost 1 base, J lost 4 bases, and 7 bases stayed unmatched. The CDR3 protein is CASSLGGTVAYEQYF. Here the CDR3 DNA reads TGTGCCAGCAGCTTAGGTGGGACAGTCGCTTACGAGCAGTACTTC.

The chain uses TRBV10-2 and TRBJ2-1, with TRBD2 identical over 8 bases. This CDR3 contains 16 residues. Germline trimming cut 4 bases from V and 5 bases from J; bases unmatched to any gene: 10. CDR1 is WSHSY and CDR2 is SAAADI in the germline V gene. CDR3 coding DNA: TGCGCCAGCAGTGTGTCTTCCGGGACTAGGGACAATGAGCAGTTCTTC. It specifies CASSVSSGTRDNEQFF.

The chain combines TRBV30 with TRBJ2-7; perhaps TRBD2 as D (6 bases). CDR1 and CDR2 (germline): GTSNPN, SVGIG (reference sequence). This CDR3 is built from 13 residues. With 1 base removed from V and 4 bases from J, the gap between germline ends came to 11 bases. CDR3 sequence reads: CAWSAGREYEQYF. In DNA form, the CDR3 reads TGTGCCTGGAGTGCCGGCCGGGAGTACGAGCAGTACTTC.

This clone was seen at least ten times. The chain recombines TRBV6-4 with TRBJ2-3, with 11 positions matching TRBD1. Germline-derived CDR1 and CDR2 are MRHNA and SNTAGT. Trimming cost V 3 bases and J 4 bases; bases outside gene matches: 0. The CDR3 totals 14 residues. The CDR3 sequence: CASSEGQGADTQYF. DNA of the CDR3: TGTGCCAGCAGTGAGGGACAGGGGGCAGATACGCAGTATTTT.